This T cell receptor (beta chain) was captured by sequencing in a study of shared clonotypes between healthy human individuals. The overall study: A donor's plate count was three for CD4 naive and three for CD4 memory; CD8 naive had two and CD8 memory one.

Germline CDR1 is SGHDT and CDR2 is YYEEEE. The CDR3 has 14 residues. V was cut by 4 bases and J by 4 bases, with 13 bases left in between. Running of the assay took place at deep level. Here immunoSEQ multiplex PCR was the method, and the copy in TCRdb shows in-frame clones only, minus some. The sample holds roughly 1,600,000 clones; just under 99% are singletons and the top ten take approximately 0.4%. Comment on this clone: What it binds is unknown.

CD4+ cells underwent separation, giving CD45RA+ naive and CD45RA-negative memory subsets. Study-wide findings and caveats: Only blood was sampled; tissue repertoires likely differ.

The material sequenced was naive CD4+ T cells sorted from blood. The subset is: CD45RA+ positively selected. The V gene is TRBV5-6, the J gene TRBJ2-3; D remains unclear. This TCR derives from a young man in good health. CDR3 residues: CASSGQLAPDTQYF. In nucleotides, the CDR3 is TGTGCCAGCAGCGGCCAACTTGCCCCAGATACGCAGTATTTT. The whole variable domain, filled in from reference TRBV5-6 and TRBJ2-3, reads DAGVTQSPTHLIKTRGQQVTLRCSPKSGHDTVSWYQQALGQGPQFIFQYYEEEERQRGNFPDRFSGHQFPNYSSELNVNALLLGDSALYLCASSGQLAPDTQYFGPGTRLTVL.